The 32 T cell receptor beta chains in this list originate from one sample, sequenced in a study of OX40 agonist ivuxolimab in advanced cancers. Data came from immunoSEQ multiplex PCR; TCRdb stores just in-frame clones and leaves some out. The top ten clones hold around 30% of a sample with approximately 60,000 clones, 84% of them seen once. This specimen consisted of CD4+ or CD8+ T cells sorted from blood, obtained in a trial of the OX40 agonist ivuxolimab. Source of these receptors: an adult with an advanced solid tumor such as melanoma, head and neck, liver or kidney cancer.

The chain combines TRBV5-1 with TRBJ2-2, with 8 nucleotides matching TRBD1. Germline V lookup: CDR1 SGHRS, CDR2 YFSETQ. Losses at the gene ends were 1 base for V and 4 bases for J; bases not matched to a gene: 9. This CDR3 contains 17 residues. For the CDR3, the DNA is TGCGCCAGCAGCTTGAGGATGGAACAGGGGGGCACCGGGGAGCTGTTTTTT. It yields the protein CASSLRMEQGGTGELFF. Using reference TRBV5-1 and TRBJ2-2 for the parts outside the CDR3, the full variable domain is KAGVTQTPRYLIKTRGQQVTLSCSPISGHRSVSWYQQTPGQGLQFLFEYFSETQRNKGNFPGRFSGRQFSNSRSEMNVSTLELGDSALYLCASSLRMEQGGTGELFFGEGSRLTVL.

In its sample, this clone was seen a few times. This chain connects TRBV7-8 to TRBJ2-3, with TRBD1 matching over 8 bases. Germline V gene sequence: CDR1 SGHVS, CDR2 FQNEAQ. This CDR3 spans 18 amino acids. V gave up 4 bases and J gave up 1 base; unmatched junction bases: 13. CDR3 nucleotide sequence: TGTGCCAGCAGCTCAATACGGGCAGGGGGCAAACGCACAGATACGCAGTATTTT. Amino acids: CASSSIRAGGKRTDTQYF. Full variable domain (rest looked up from reference TRBV7-8 and TRBJ2-3): GAGVSQSPRYKVAKRGQDVALRCDPISGHVSLFWYQQALGQGPEFLTYFQNEAQLDKSGLPSDRFFAERPEGSVSTLKIQRTQQEDSAVYLCASSSIRAGGKRTDTQYFGPGTRLTVL.

The chain uses TRBV5-1 and TRBJ1-2, with 8 positions matching TRBD1. The CDR3 runs to 17 residues. The V and J ends lost 0 bases and 7 bases, in that order; junction bases with no gene match: 14. Germline V gene sequence: CDR1 SGHRS, CDR2 YFSETQ. The CDR3 protein is CASSLGPGTGSSSGYTF. The CDR3 nucleotides are TGCGCCAGCAGCTTGGGTCCCGGGACAGGCTCGAGTAGTGGCTACACCTTC.

The CDR3 loop reads CASSWETSGSYEQYF. CDR3 bases: TGTGCCAGCAGCTGGGAAACTAGCGGGAGCTACGAGCAGTACTTC. V is TRBV7-2 and J is TRBJ2-7, with 11 bases that match TRBD2. Germline CDR1 reads SGHTA; CDR2 reads FQGNSA. CDR3 length: 15 amino acids. The J segment lost 3 bases and the V segment lost 4 bases, leaving 5 bases of the junction unmatched. The full variable domain, with the rest looked up from reference TRBV7-2 and TRBJ2-7, is GAGVSQSPSNKVTEKGKDVELRCDPISGHTALYWYRQSLGQGLEFLIYFQGNSAPDKSGLPSDRFSAERTGGSVSTLTIQRTQQEDSAVYLCASSWETSGSYEQYFGPGTRLTVT.

This chain links TRBV15 with TRBJ2-1, with 10 nucleotides matching TRBD2. The CDR3 spans 20 residues. Trimming removed 3 bases from V and 1 base from J; junction bases left unmatched: 15. The germline V gene has CDR1 LNHNV and CDR2 YYDKDF (reference sequence). Written as DNA, the CDR3 is TGTGCCACCAGCAGTGATGGGAGGGGCAGCGGGAGGGGATCCTACAATGAGCAGTTCTTC. Protein product: CATSSDGRGSGRGSYNEQFF.

V gene TRBV28 combines with J gene TRBJ1-1; D remains ambiguous. The length of the CDR3 is 14 residues. The V end lost 3 bases, the J end lost 1 base, and 9 bases lay between the germline ends. The V gene's germline CDR1 is MDHEN and CDR2 SYDVKM. This CDR3 reads CASSFGGRNTEAFF. CDR3 sequence (DNA): TGTGCCAGCAGTTTCGGAGGAAGGAACACTGAAGCTTTCTTT.

The chain has TRBV6-1 and TRBJ2-7; D gene uncertain. The germline gives CDR1 MNHNS, CDR2 SASEGT. This CDR3 has 13 amino acids. V lost 1 base to trimming and J lost 3 bases, with 7 bases between them. CDR3 bases: TGTGCCAGCAGTGAAGAAGTCATCTACGAGCAGTACTTC. It translates to CASSEEVIYEQYF.

This clone came up once. The V and J genes are TRBV7-2 and TRBJ1-2; D remains unclear. The CDR3 totals 13 residues. Germline lookup yields CDR1 SGHTA and CDR2 FQGNSA. The V and J ends lost 5 bases and 2 bases respectively, with 9 bases between them. CDR3 DNA: TGTGCCAGCAGCAAGTATTCGAACTATGGCTACACCTTC. Its protein product is CASSKYSNYGYTF.

The sample holds one count of this clone. The rearrangement links TRBV5-1 to TRBJ1-2; 7 bases are a match to TRBD1. The CDR3 loop spans 14 amino acids. Per the germline V gene, CDR1 is SGHRS and CDR2 is YFSETQ. V was clipped by 3 bases and J by 4 bases; unmatched bases: 6. The CDR3 DNA reads as TGCGCCAGCAGCTGGAGACAGGGAGCCTATGGCTACACCTTC. Encoded protein: CASSWRQGAYGYTF.

This clone was recorded once. The J gene is TRBJ2-7, the V gene TRBV30, with 13 bases that match TRBD2. CDR1 is GTSNPN, CDR2 SVGIG, per germline (reference sequence). V lost 0 bases, J lost 3 bases, and 5 bases stayed unmatched. This CDR3 has 16 residues. In DNA form, the CDR3 reads TGTGCCTGGAGTGTACCGGGACTAGCGGGAATCTACGAGCAGTACTTC. Protein sequence: CAWSVPGLAGIYEQYF.

This chain connects TRBV9 to TRBJ2-3; 12 nucleotides match TRBD2. The CDR3 totals 16 residues. Germline V gene data show CDR1 as SGDLS and CDR2 as YYNGEE. V shed 1 base and J 2 bases; nucleotides not matched to a gene: 2. This CDR3 reads CASSVRLAGVTDTQYF. CDR3 in DNA: TGTGCCAGCAGCGTACGACTAGCGGGAGTCACAGATACGCAGTATTTT.

The chain combines TRBV5-1 with TRBJ2-3; 10 nucleotides line up with TRBD2. J gave up 5 bases and V 4 bases, and 13 bases lay outside the gene matches. CDR3 length equals 17 residues. Germline CDR1 is SGHRS and CDR2 is YFSETQ. CDR3 residues: CASSRTGLAGVRDTQYF. DNA of the CDR3: TGCGCCAGCAGCAGGACCGGGCTAGCGGGAGTTCGAGATACGCAGTATTTT.

This clone was recorded only once. The rearrangement links TRBV6-1 to TRBJ2-1, with 7 nucleotides matching TRBD1. CDR3 size: 15 residues. V gave up 6 bases and J gave up 3 bases; unmatched junction bases: 8. Germline CDR1 MNHNS, CDR2 SASEGT. The CDR3 DNA reads as TGTGCCAGCAGCCCGGACAGGTCCAACTACAATGAGCAGTTCTTC. Translated: CASSPDRSNYNEQFF.

J is TRBJ1-4 and V is TRBV30, with D perhaps TRBD1 (6 bases). Germline V gene data show CDR1 as GTSNPN and CDR2 as SVGIG (reference sequence). This CDR3 is 11 amino acids long. V lost 6 bases to trimming and J lost 5 bases, with 7 bases between them. CDR3 region: CACQGNEKLFF. The CDR3 coding sequence is TGTGCCTGCCAGGGGAATGAAAAACTGTTTTTT. The entire variable domain, with the rest obtained from reference TRBV30 and TRBJ1-4, is as follows: SQTIHQWPATLVQPVGSPLSLECTVEGTSNPNLYWYRQAAGRGLQLLFYSVGIGQISSEVPQNLSASRPQDRQFILSSKKLLLSDSGFYLCACQGNEKLFFGSGTQLSVL.

This chain uses TRBV6-6 with TRBJ2-7; TRBD1 matches 12 bases. The CDR3 has 16 residues. V lost 5 bases and J lost 7; bases outside the gene matches: 12. Germline assignment: CDR1 MNHNY and CDR2 SVGAGI (reference sequence). The CDR3 DNA reads TGTGCCAGCAGTCTAGCTAGGGGACAGGGGGCCCTGGAGCAGTACTTC. Translation gives CASSLARGQGALEQYF.

The V and J genes are TRBV27 and TRBJ2-2; D may be TRBD1 (5 bases). V was shortened by 6 bases and J by 4 bases, with 12 bases between the two germline ends. The CDR3 has 14 residues. CDR1 and CDR2 (germline): MNHEY, SMNVEV (reference sequence). CDR3 sequence: CASSRLQGTGELFF. The CDR3 bases are TGTGCCAGCAGCCGCCTGCAGGGCACCGGGGAGCTGTTTTTT.

V gene TRBV30 combines with J gene TRBJ2-3; D possibly uses TRBD1 or TRBD2 (6 bases each). V shed 5 bases and J shed 0 bases, with 12 bases lying between them. The CDR3 is 14 amino acids. Germline assignment: CDR1 GTSNPN and CDR2 SVGIG (reference sequence). CDR3 in amino acids: CAWQSGASTDTQYF. For the CDR3, the DNA is TGTGCCTGGCAGTCGGGGGCAAGCACAGATACGCAGTATTTT.

This clone was seen only once. The V and J genes are TRBV6-1 and TRBJ2-1, with a weak D call TRBD1 (6 bases). Trimming took off 6 bases at V and 2 bases at J, with 14 bases between the two ends. There are 15 residues in the CDR3. CDR1 and CDR2 (germline): MNHNS, SASEGT. The DNA of the CDR3 is TGTGCCAGCAGGGACAGAGTATCCACCTACAATGAGCAGTTCTTC. Translated: CASRDRVSTYNEQFF.

This clone was counted between two and nine times. J is TRBJ2-5 and V is TRBV7-7; tentatively, D is TRBD1 (6 bases). Trimming shortened V by 4 bases and J by 7 bases, and 10 bases separated the two germline ends. The CDR3 runs 12 residues. The germline CDR1 and CDR2 sequences are SSHAT and FNYEAQ (reference sequence). The CDR3 DNA reads as TGTGCCAGCAGCTATGAAGGGGGGACCCAGTACTTC. Translated: CASSYEGGTQYF.

V gene TRBV25-1 combines with J gene TRBJ1-1; D is unclear. The germline V gene encodes CDR1 MGHDK and CDR2 SYGVNS. There are 13 residues in the CDR3. Deletions cut 7 bases from V and 4 bases from J, with 13 bases between. The CDR3 loop is CASTASGVTEAFF. The CDR3 DNA reads TGTGCCAGCACCGCCTCCGGGGTCACTGAAGCTTTCTTT.

The rearrangement uses TRBV11-2 and TRBJ1-6; a possible D gene is TRBD1 (5 bases). The length of the CDR3 is 15 residues. Trimming shortened V by 8 bases and J by 3 bases, and 14 bases separated the two germline ends. CDR1 and CDR2 from the germline V gene are SGHAT and FQNNGV. The CDR3 bases are TGTGCCAGCGCTAGGATAGGGGACTATAATTCACCCCTCCACTTT. Amino acids: CASARIGDYNSPLHF.

With respect to this clone: The sample holds other DNA sequences that translate to the same CDR3. This chain joins TRBV29-1 and TRBJ2-2; D is unclear. This CDR3 is built from 14 residues. V lost 6 bases to trimming and J lost 6 bases, with 17 bases between them. Germline V gene data show CDR1 as SQVTM and CDR2 as ANQGSEA. The CDR3 reads CSVTADSPPGELFF. As DNA, the CDR3 is TGCAGCGTAACCGCAGACTCGCCCCCCGGGGAGCTGTTTTTT.

The sample holds a few counts of this clone. This chain uses TRBV9 with TRBJ2-2; 7 bases match TRBD2. This CDR3 region has 16 residues. CDR1 is SGDLS, CDR2 YYNGEE, per germline. With V trimmed by 4 bases and J by 1 base, 7 bases remained unmatched. The CDR3 sequence is CASSLREKGNTGELFF. In DNA form, the CDR3 reads TGTGCCAGCAGCCTGCGGGAGAAGGGGAACACCGGGGAGCTGTTTTTT. Filled out from reference TRBV9 and TRBJ2-2, the complete variable domain reads DSGVTQTPKHLITATGQRVTLRCSPRSGDLSVYWYQQSLDQGLQFLIQYYNGEERAKGNILERFSAQQFPDLHSELNLSSLELGDSALYFCASSLREKGNTGELFFGEGSRLTVL.

The gene calls are TRBV18 and TRBJ1-1, with D unclear. Germline-derived CDR1 and CDR2 are KGHSH and LQKENI. This CDR3 is built from 15 residues. V gave up 3 bases and J gave up 1 base, with 12 bases separating them. CDR3 sequence (DNA): TGTGCCAGCTCACCCCCAAGGAACTCGAACACTGAAGCTTTCTTT. Translating gives CASSPPRNSNTEAFF.

The chain is built from TRBV5-1 and TRBJ2-7, with a weak D call TRBD1 (6 bases). Germline assignment: CDR1 SGHRS and CDR2 YFSETQ. V was shortened by 0 bases and J by 4 bases, with 11 bases between the two germline ends. The CDR3 runs to 14 residues. CDR3 loop: CASSLGQEKYEQYF. In DNA form, the CDR3 reads TGCGCCAGCAGCTTGGGACAGGAGAAATACGAGCAGTACTTC.

The V and J genes are TRBV7-2 and TRBJ2-3; TRBD2 matches at 13 bases. The CDR3 length is 18 residues. The germline gives CDR1 SGHTA, CDR2 FQGNSA. Germline trimming cut 4 bases from V and 1 base from J; bases unmatched to any gene: 8. CDR3 region: CASSSGLAGYGGTDTQYF. CDR3 DNA: TGTGCCAGCAGCTCGGGACTAGCGGGATATGGAGGCACAGATACGCAGTATTTT. Combining the CDR3 with reference TRBV7-2 and TRBJ2-3 gives the whole variable domain GAGVSQSPSNKVTEKGKDVELRCDPISGHTALYWYRQSLGQGLEFLIYFQGNSAPDKSGLPSDRFSAERTGGSVSTLTIQRTQQEDSAVYLCASSSGLAGYGGTDTQYFGPGTRLTVL.

This sequence joins TRBV19 and TRBJ2-2, with D tentatively TRBD1 (5 bases). Germline CDR1 and CDR2: LNHDA and SQIVND (reference sequence). V was shortened by 6 bases and J by 2 bases, with 10 bases between the two germline ends. CDR3 length equals 14 residues. CDR3 DNA: TGTGCCAGTAGAGGGGCAACAAACACCGGGGAGCTGTTTTTT. Its translation: CASRGATNTGELFF.

The chain employs TRBV7-9 and TRBJ1-3; D is ambiguous. Germline CDR1 reads SEHNR; CDR2 reads FQNEAQ (reference sequence). The CDR3 has 13 residues. Trimming cost V 7 bases and J 0 bases, with 7 bases left between them. The CDR3 loop reads CASNLFSGNTIYF. In nucleotides, the CDR3 is TGTGCCAGCAACCTCTTCTCTGGAAACACCATATATTTT.

The V and J genes are TRBV4-3 and TRBJ2-1; 7 nucleotides align to TRBD1. V gave up 0 bases and J gave up 11 bases; unmatched junction bases: 7. This CDR3 has 14 amino acids. Germline V gene lookup returns CDR1 LGHNA and CDR2 YSLEER. DNA of the CDR3: TGCGCCAGCAGCCAAGAGGGGACAGTCACACAGCAGTTCTTC. It translates to CASSQEGTVTQQFF.

This clone came up a few times. Additional DNA sequences in this sample encode the identical CDR3. The CDR3 DNA follows: TGTGCCAGTAGTATGTCTGGCACAGATACGCAGTATTTT. Translation: CASSMSGTDTQYF. The chain carries TRBV19 and TRBJ2-3; D is unclear. The length of the CDR3 is 13 residues. The germline V and J ends were trimmed by 3 bases and 1 base, with 5 bases remaining between them. Germline-derived CDR1 and CDR2 are LNHDA and SQIVND (reference sequence).

The chain couples TRBV11-3 to TRBJ2-2; no reliable D call. V was cut by 4 bases and J by 8 bases, with 11 bases left in between. Germline V lookup: CDR1 SGHNT, CDR2 YENEEA. This CDR3 region has 13 residues. Written as DNA, the CDR3 is TGTGCCAGCAGCTCTTCCTTTTGGGGGGAGCTGTTTTTT. It codes for CASSSSFWGELFF.

The rearrangement joins TRBV21-1 to TRBJ1-6; the DNA was not compared with TRBD1, the D call given in the table. TRBV21-1 has pseudogene status. This CDR3 contains 14 residues. The CDR3 here is CASDRWGQNSPLHF. For the CDR3, the DNA is TGTGCCAGCGACCGGTGGGGACAGAATTCACCCCTCCACTTT.